One sample yielded the 20 T cell receptor beta chains listed below, sequenced in a study of T cells in Graves' hyperthyroidism and ophthalmopathy. It was RNA transcripts that yielded the amplified TCR beta CDR3 regions. HTBI primers were used for first-round RT-PCR of the TCR CDR3. TCRdb re-analysed the multiplex PCR reads in MiXCR, keeping a single row per CDR3 protein. The repertoire holds 240,000 or so distinct CDR3 sequences, with approximately 16% as singletons. The sequenced material came from blood. These receptors originate from a young woman with Graves' ophthalmopathy.

This clonotype was seen many times. The chain uses TRBV6-1 and TRBJ1-1; no firm D call. This CDR3 is 13 amino acids long. The germline gives CDR1 MNHNS, CDR2 SASEGT. Trimming took off 1 base at V and 3 bases at J, with 6 bases between the two ends. The CDR3 DNA follows: TGTGCCAGCAGTGAAGGATTATACACTGAAGCTTTCTTT. Amino acids: CASSEGLYTEAFF.

The gene calls are TRBV28 and TRBJ2-5; no reliable D call. The V end lost 10 bases, the J end lost 5 bases, and 23 bases lay between the germline ends. CDR3 length equals 15 residues. The germline V gene has CDR1 MDHEN and CDR2 SYDVKM. The CDR3 loop reads CATEDQGLVRETQYF. CDR3 coding DNA: TGTGCCACCGAGGATCAAGGGCTAGTTCGGGAGACCCAGTACTTC.

V usage is TRBV3-1 and J usage is TRBJ1-4; a possible D gene is TRBD1 (6 bases). CDR3 length: 16 amino acids. Deletions cut 1 base from V and 0 bases from J, with 9 bases between. From germline, CDR1 is LGHDT and CDR2 YNNKEL (reference sequence). CDR3 coding DNA: TGTGCCAGCAGCCAAGCAAACAGGGCAACTAATGAAAAACTGTTTTTT. Protein product: CASSQANRATNEKLFF.

This clonotype was counted ten times or more. CDR3 region: CASSTRQRMNTEAFF. The DNA of the CDR3 is TGTGCCAGTAGTACGAGACAGAGAATGAACACTGAAGCTTTCTTT. This chain connects TRBV19 to TRBJ1-1; D is perhaps TRBD1 (5 bases). The CDR3 extends over 15 amino acids. Trimming left V 4 bases short and J 0 bases short, with 12 bases between. Germline-derived CDR1 and CDR2 are LNHDA and SQIVND (reference sequence).

Many counts were recorded for this clonotype. The gene calls are TRBV2 and TRBJ1-2; D is unresolved. V lost 4 bases and J lost 8, with 14 bases in between. This CDR3 is built from 13 residues. From germline, CDR1 is SNHLY and CDR2 FYNNEI. The CDR3, as DNA: TGTGCCAGCAGTGGAGGTCCATCGGGCGGCTACACCTTC. Its protein is CASSGGPSGGYTF.

This clonotype was counted at least ten times. The rearrangement joins TRBV24-1 to TRBJ2-3, with 11 bases lining up with TRBD2. The CDR3 extends over 16 amino acids. Germline V lookup: CDR1 KGHDR, CDR2 SFDVKD. Unmatched junction bases numbered 8, after V lost 5 bases and J lost 5 bases. DNA of the CDR3: TGTGCCACCAGTGGTGGGCTAGCGGGAGGTGGAGATACGCAGTATTTT. Translating gives CATSGGLAGGGDTQYF.

This clonotype was seen repeatedly, ten times or more. The J gene is TRBJ1-5, the V gene TRBV7-2; D possibly corresponds to TRBD1 (6 bases). This CDR3 is 13 amino acids long. Looked up from germline, CDR1 is SGHTA and CDR2 is FQGNSA. Deletions cut 6 bases from V and 2 bases from J, with 8 bases between. In DNA, the CDR3 is TGTGCCAGCAGTGCAGGGGGCAATCAGCCCCAGCATTTT. Amino acids: CASSAGGNQPQHF.

Many counts were recorded for this clonotype. For the CDR3, the DNA is TGTGCCAGCAGTCCAAACTACGAGCAGTACTTC. Its translation is CASSPNYEQYF. The J gene is TRBJ2-7, the V gene TRBV12-3 or TRBV12-4; D unclear. Trimming pared 5 bases from V and 3 bases from J, leaving 5 bases between. This CDR3 region has 11 residues.

This clonotype was counted many times. The chain employs TRBV18 and TRBJ2-1; 8 bases fit TRBD2. This CDR3 contains 15 residues. Germline CDR1 KGHSH, CDR2 LQKENI. V lost 6 bases to trimming and J lost 3 bases; unmatched junction nucleotides: 7. The CDR3 protein is CASSPGTSVYNEQFF. Written as DNA, the CDR3 is TGTGCCAGCTCGCCCGGGACTAGTGTCTACAATGAGCAGTTCTTC. The full variable domain, rest sourced from reference TRBV18 and TRBJ2-1, is NAGVMQNPRHLVRRRGQEARLRCSPMKGHSHVYWYRQLPEEGLKFMVYLQKENIIDESGMPKERFSAEFPKEGPSILRIQQVVRGDSAAYFCASSPGTSVYNEQFFGPGTRLTVL.

The V and J genes are TRBV6-5 and TRBJ1-4; D might be TRBD1 (5 bases). Germline-derived CDR1 and CDR2 are MNHEY and SVGAGI. The V end was cut by 0 bases, the J end by 6 bases, with 17 bases between. The CDR3 runs 17 residues. The chain's CDR3 is CASSYSQAWGEDEKLFF. Here the CDR3 DNA reads TGTGCCAGCAGTTACTCTCAGGCGTGGGGGGAAGATGAAAAACTGTTTTTT.

There are many counts of this clonotype. The chain has TRBV12-3 or TRBV12-4 and TRBJ1-1, with D perhaps matching TRBD1 (5 bases). CDR3 length: 13 amino acids. V gave up 6 bases and J gave up 5 bases, with 13 bases separating them. CDR3 region: CASSPLWGTEAFF. CDR3 nucleotide sequence: TGTGCCAGCAGCCCCCTTTGGGGGACTGAAGCTTTCTTT.

This clonotype has at least ten counts. The chain couples TRBV20-1 to TRBJ2-5; TRBD1 matches 10 bases. This CDR3 is 13 amino acids long. Germline assignment: CDR1 DFQATT and CDR2 SNEGSKA (reference sequence). The V gene end was trimmed by 6 bases and the J gene end by 5 bases; junction bases not matched to a gene: 6. CDR3 sequence: CSALKTGGETQYF. In DNA form, the CDR3 reads TGCAGTGCCCTGAAGACAGGGGGCGAGACCCAGTACTTC.

For this clonotype: One base away lies a much larger clone, so this may be a sequencing read error. This chain connects TRBV19 to TRBJ1-5, with TRBD1 as a possible D gene (5 bases). This CDR3 contains 13 residues. Trimming shortened V by 10 bases and J by 3 bases, and 13 bases separated the two germline ends. Germline V gene data show CDR1 as LNHDA and CDR2 as SQIVND (reference sequence). DNA of the CDR3: TGTGCCAATAGGCCCAGGGACAATCAGCCCCAGCATTTT. Translation gives CANRPRDNQPQHF.

This clonotype was counted at least ten times. This sequence joins TRBV4-1 and TRBJ2-7; D possibly corresponds to TRBD2 (5 bases). Trimming removed 4 bases at V and 0 bases at J, with 13 bases between. The CDR3 runs 15 residues. Germline CDR1 and CDR2: MGHRA and YSYEKL. CDR3 nucleotides: TGCGCCAGCAGCCCCGGATCGGGAATCTCCTACGAGCAGTACTTC. Amino acids: CASSPGSGISYEQYF.

This clonotype has ten or more counts. The chain combines TRBV30 with TRBJ1-2; possibly TRBD1 for D (5 bases). Germline CDR1 and CDR2: GTSNPN and SVGIG (reference sequence). Trimming removed 1 base at V and 4 bases at J, with 10 bases between. The CDR3 length is 13 residues. CDR3 protein: CAWSAGGSYGYTF. The CDR3 coding sequence is TGTGCCTGGAGTGCCGGGGGGAGCTATGGCTACACCTTC. The full variable domain, with the rest looked up from reference TRBV30 and TRBJ1-2, is SQTIHQWPATLVQPVGSPLSLECTVEGTSNPNLYWYRQAAGRGLQLLFYSVGIGQISSEVPQNLSASRPQDRQFILSSKKLLLSDSGFYLCAWSAGGSYGYTFGSGTRLTVV.

This clonotype was seen ten or more times. The chain recombines TRBV28 with TRBJ1-6; D gene unclear. CDR1 and CDR2 from the germline V gene are MDHEN and SYDVKM. The CDR3 length is 12 residues. The V end lost 6 bases, the J end lost 14 bases, and 14 bases lay between the germline ends. The CDR3 DNA reads TGTGCCAGCAGGCGTCGCGCAGGAACCCTCCACTTT. As protein: CASRRRAGTLHF. Supplemented by reference TRBV28 and TRBJ1-6, the full variable domain reads DVKVTQSSRYLVKRTGEKVFLECVQDMDHENMFWYRQDPGLGLRLIYFSYDVKMKEKGDIPEGYSVSREKKERFSLILESASTNQTSMYLCASRRRAGTLHFGNGTRLTVT.

This clonotype was found many times. The gene calls are TRBV5-4 and TRBJ2-7, with 10 bases lining up with TRBD2. In germline, CDR1 is SGHNT, CDR2 YYREEE (reference sequence). V shed 4 bases and J 5 bases; nucleotides not matched to a gene: 9. This CDR3 spans 15 amino acids. The DNA of the CDR3 is TGTGCCAGCAGCCCGACGAGCGGGAGGGCCAACGAGCAGTACTTC. It is translated as CASSPTSGRANEQYF.

In its sample, this clonotype was seen many times. The chain is built from TRBV12-3 or TRBV12-4 and TRBJ1-1; D perhaps matches TRBD1 (6 bases). This CDR3 contains 13 residues. With 8 bases removed from V and 6 bases from J, the gap between germline ends came to 16 bases. The CDR3 sequence: CASVPMEGAEAFF. For the CDR3, the DNA is TGTGCCAGCGTACCAATGGAGGGGGCTGAAGCTTTCTTT.

This clonotype has a count of ten or more. J is TRBJ2-3 and V is TRBV5-8; D gene ambiguous. Trimming removed 2 bases from V and 2 bases from J, with 6 bases in between. Germline V lookup: CDR1 SGHTS, CDR2 YDEGEE. The CDR3 consists of 13 residues. The CDR3 DNA reads as TGTGCCAGCAGCTTCCTTCACACAGATACGCAGTATTTT. It specifies CASSFLHTDTQYF.

This clonotype has more than one count but fewer than ten. The gene calls are TRBV4-1 and TRBJ2-7, with D tentatively TRBD1 or TRBD2 (5 bases each). Germline V gives CDR1 MGHRA, CDR2 YSYEKL. This CDR3 region has 14 residues. Trimming removed 1 base from V and 3 bases from J, with 10 bases in between. CDR3 nucleotides: TGCGCCAGCAGCCAAGGGGACGGTAACTACGAGCAGTACTTC. The encoded protein is CASSQGDGNYEQYF.